The 6 T cell receptor beta chains below were found in one sample sequenced in a study of blood T cells in healthy people across ages. Combining a sample-barcoded 5' primer with a J-beta primer mix, a second PCR ran for about 7 to 11 cycles. Via MiXCR, TCRdb re-called the 5' RACE reads, giving one row per CDR3 protein. This sample has fewer than 800,000 distinct CDR3 sequences, with roughly 25% found just once. The sample was also linked to a second study, of T cells of mothers and their children.

Sequences were obtained from blood. The source is a boy aged 5-17 years in good health.

The chain is built from TRBV5-5 and TRBJ2-7, with 9 bases fitting TRBD2. Germline trimming cut 4 bases from V and 5 bases from J; bases unmatched to any gene: 10. The germline gives CDR1 SGHKS, CDR2 YYEKEE (reference sequence). This CDR3 region has 15 residues. The chain's CDR3 is CASSPRAGGPHEQYF. DNA of the CDR3: TGTGCCAGCAGCCCGAGGGCGGGAGGGCCCCACGAGCAGTACTTC.

This clonotype was picked up a small number of times. This chain joins TRBV5-5 and TRBJ1-1, with 8 bases fitting TRBD1. Germline-derived CDR1 and CDR2 are SGHKS and YYEKEE (reference sequence). V trimming: 4 bases; J trimming: 4 bases; junction bases outside the gene matches: 3. The CDR3 is 13 residues long. CDR3 amino acids: CASSMTGVTEAFF. The CDR3 DNA reads as TGTGCCAGCAGCATGACAGGGGTCACTGAAGCTTTCTTT.

This rearrangement joins TRBV7-9 to TRBJ2-2; 9 bases are shared with TRBD1. This CDR3 spans 15 amino acids. Germline V gene data show CDR1 as SEHNR and CDR2 as FQNEAQ (reference sequence). Trimming cost V 6 bases and J 2 bases; bases outside gene matches: 4. Here the CDR3 DNA reads TGTGCCAGCAGAACAGGGGGCGGTAACACCGGGGAGCTGTTTTTT. Protein sequence: CASRTGGGNTGELFF.

This clonotype was observed a handful of times. J is TRBJ2-5 and V is TRBV3-1; D is ambiguous. The J call is doubtful: the DNA matches TRBJ2-7 better. CDR3 length: 14 residues. Germline V lookup: CDR1 LGHDT, CDR2 YNNKEL (reference sequence). The CDR3 nucleotides are TGTGCCAGCAGCCCAACTGACCCTATAGGCGAGCAGTACTTC. Its translation: CASSPTDPIGEQYF.

This clonotype came up a few times. The chain uses TRBV7-9 and TRBJ2-1; 7 bases are shared with TRBD2. V dropped 1 base and J dropped 8; count of bases not matched to a gene: 11. There are 16 residues in the CDR3. In germline, CDR1 is SEHNR, CDR2 FQNEAQ (reference sequence). CDR3 coding DNA: TGTGCCAGCAGCTTAGTTGCGGGAGCTCTAGTTGATGAGCAGTTCTTC. Protein sequence: CASSLVAGALVDEQFF.

This clonotype was seen only a few times. The chain recombines TRBV20-1 with TRBJ2-5; D ambiguous. This CDR3 region has 14 residues. V lost 0 bases and J lost 3, with 11 bases in between. Per the germline V gene, CDR1 is DFQATT and CDR2 is SNEGSKA (reference sequence). The CDR3 nucleotides read TGCAGTGCTAGAGATCCAACAGCTAAAGAGACCCAGTACTTC. This translates into CSARDPTAKETQYF.